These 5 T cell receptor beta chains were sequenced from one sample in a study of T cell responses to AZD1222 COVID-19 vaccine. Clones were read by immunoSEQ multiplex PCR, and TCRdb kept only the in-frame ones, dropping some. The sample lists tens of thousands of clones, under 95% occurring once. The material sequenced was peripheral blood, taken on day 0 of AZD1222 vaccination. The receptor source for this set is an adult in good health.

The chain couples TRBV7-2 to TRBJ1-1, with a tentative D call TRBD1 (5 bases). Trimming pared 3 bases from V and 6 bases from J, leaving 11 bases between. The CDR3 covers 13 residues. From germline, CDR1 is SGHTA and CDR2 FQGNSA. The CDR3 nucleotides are TGTGCCAGCAGCTTGCGGGGGTGGCCTGAAGCTTTCTTT. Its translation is CASSLRGWPEAFF.

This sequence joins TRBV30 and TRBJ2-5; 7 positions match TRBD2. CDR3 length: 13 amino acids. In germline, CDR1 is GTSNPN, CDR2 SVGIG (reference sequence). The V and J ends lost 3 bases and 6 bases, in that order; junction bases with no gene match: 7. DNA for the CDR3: TGTGCCTGGAGCGGGGGGATACTGAAGACCCAGTACTTC. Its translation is CAWSGGILKTQYF.

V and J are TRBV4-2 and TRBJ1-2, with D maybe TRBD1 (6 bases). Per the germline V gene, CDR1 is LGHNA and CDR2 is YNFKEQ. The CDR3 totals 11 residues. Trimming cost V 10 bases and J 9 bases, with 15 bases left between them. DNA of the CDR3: TGTGCCACCGCGAGGGACAACCGCTACACCTTC. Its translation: CATARDNRYTF.

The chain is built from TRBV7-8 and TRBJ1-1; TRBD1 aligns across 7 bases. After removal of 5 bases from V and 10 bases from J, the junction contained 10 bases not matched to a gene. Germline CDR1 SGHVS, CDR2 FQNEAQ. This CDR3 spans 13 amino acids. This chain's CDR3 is CASSDREGEGAFF. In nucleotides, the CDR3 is TGTGCCAGCAGCGACAGGGAGGGAGAGGGAGCTTTCTTT.

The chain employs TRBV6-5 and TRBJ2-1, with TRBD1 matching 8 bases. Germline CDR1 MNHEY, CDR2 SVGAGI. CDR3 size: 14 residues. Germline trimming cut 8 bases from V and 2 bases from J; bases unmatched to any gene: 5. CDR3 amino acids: CASGTGGAYNEQFF. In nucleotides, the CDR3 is TGTGCCAGCGGGACAGGCGGCGCCTACAATGAGCAGTTCTTC.